This note documents a single TCR beta chain sequence. What it recognizes is unknown. Researchers maintained the mixed lymphocyte reaction cells in coculture at 37°C for approximately six days. This specimen comes from a study of siplizumab effects on memory and regulatory T cells. This CDR3 is built from 16 residues. The germline gives CDR1 MRHNA, CDR2 SNTAGT. Deletions cut 0 bases from V and 0 bases from J, with 9 bases between. Study results and caveats: Contribution to the alloresponse seemed major for naive T cells, which also seemed more diverse than memory cells. Tracing alloreactive clones into unstimulated subsets worked for only a minor fraction of them.

The data were produced by immunoSEQ multiplex PCR, yet TCRdb's version contains in-frame clones alone and is incomplete. The profile shows about 13,000 clones, approximately 49% of them singletons. The chain is built from TRBV6-4 and TRBJ1-3; D not resolved. The sequenced sample was CFSE-low (dividing) CD4+ T cells sorted from an allogeneic mixed lymphocyte reaction. This TCR was sampled from a human donor in good health; the cells came from an allogeneic mixed lymphocyte reaction. The CDR3 protein is CASSDSSQLSGNTIYF. The CDR3 DNA follows: TGTGCCAGCAGTGACTCGAGTCAGCTCTCTGGAAACACCATATATTTT.